Sequencing of this T cell receptor beta chain was carried out in a study of T cell responses to AZD1222 COVID-19 vaccine. Findings of the study overall: Just a handful of people given AZD1222 tested seropositive at baseline. Recipients of two AZD1222 doses showed rising Spike-specific TCR breadth and depth. Sampled repertoires all dated from after the peak T cell response.

The protocol was immunoSEQ multiplex PCR, while the TCRdb copy is restricted to in-frame clones and leaves out a portion. The data contain 100,000 to 150,000 clones, roughly 90% of them singletons. Germline lookup yields CDR1 SGHNT and CDR2 YYREEE (reference sequence). The J segment lost 5 bases and the V segment lost 3 bases, leaving 4 bases of the junction unmatched. The CDR3 runs to 13 residues. Details on this clone: Its matching antigen is unknown.

The source is an adult in good health. This sequence joins TRBV5-4 and TRBJ2-5; 7 bases fit TRBD2. The starting material was peripheral blood, obtained on day 0 of AZD1222 vaccination. CDR3 loop: CASSWGGSETQYF. CDR3 bases: TGTGCCAGCAGCTGGGGGGGGTCGGAGACCCAGTACTTC.